A selection of T cell receptor beta chains follows, all from one sample in a study of cytomegalovirus exposure and HLA in healthy donors. Sequencing was performed with immunoSEQ multiplex PCR; in TCRdb, only in-frame clones are kept and a portion is missing. The sample holds about 160,000 clones, 86% seen once. Sequenced material: PBMCs. These receptors all come from a woman aged 25-40 years in good health and CMV-seronegative. Both conserved end residues are trimmed from each CDR3. Fields, in order: CDR3 length, J gene, V gene, clone size, CDR3 protein. Where a row states a size, it is once, few, many or the class of an expanded clone; other rows omit it.

len: 11; j_gene: TRBJ1-1; v_gene: TRBV6-5; abundance: .; CDR3aa: ASSYSPRTEAF
len: 13; j_gene: TRBJ2-4; v_gene: TRBV5-1; abundance: .; CDR3aa: ASSLAGTPQDIQY
len: 14; j_gene: TRBJ1-4; v_gene: TRBV2; abundance: .; CDR3aa: ASSEAGSRANEKLF
len: 13; j_gene: TRBJ2-1; v_gene: TRBV27; abundance: .; CDR3aa: ASSLDRGLDNEQF
len: 14; j_gene: TRBJ1-2; v_gene: TRBV7-6; abundance: .; CDR3aa: ASSFPGTGGVQGYT
len: 13; j_gene: TRBJ2-7; v_gene: TRBV28; abundance: .; CDR3aa: ASSLSWEGSYEQY
len: 11; j_gene: TRBJ2-3; v_gene: TRBV13; abundance: .; CDR3aa: ASSLEGTDTQY
len: 15; j_gene: TRBJ2-2; v_gene: TRBV2; abundance: .; CDR3aa: ASTGLAGGSGTGELF
len: 13; j_gene: TRBJ2-7; v_gene: TRBV23-1; abundance: .; CDR3aa: ASSQDVAGGEEQY
len: 15; j_gene: TRBJ2-7; v_gene: TRBV4-2; abundance: .; CDR3aa: ASSQAFKGASTYEQY
len: 14; j_gene: TRBJ2-7; v_gene: TRBV5-1; abundance: .; CDR3aa: ASSSGIARPSYEQY
len: 14; j_gene: TRBJ2-1; v_gene: TRBV7-7; abundance: .; CDR3aa: ASSLGPRGMYNEQF
len: 10; j_gene: TRBJ2-1; v_gene: TRBV29-1; abundance: .; CDR3aa: SDRPRDNEQF
len: 13; j_gene: TRBJ1-6; v_gene: TRBV11-2; abundance: .; CDR3aa: ASRSGRGWNSPLH
len: 12; j_gene: TRBJ2-3; v_gene: TRBV7-2; abundance: few; CDR3aa: ASSRDGPTDTQY
len: 14; j_gene: TRBJ2-1; v_gene: TRBV5-6; abundance: .; CDR3aa: ASSLRAVSSYNEQF
len: 11; j_gene: TRBJ1-3; v_gene: TRBV4-1; abundance: .; CDR3aa: ASSQDRVDTIY